Each of the 8 T cell receptor beta chains below was sequenced from the same sample in a study of T cell repertoires and HLA-DP antigens. Their recognized antigens are unknown. The assay was immunoSEQ multiplex PCR, and TCRdb's table has in-frame clones only and misses some. The data show over 100,000 clones, more than 85% seen once. Sequencing was done on a sample of CD4+ T cells from PBMCs. The source of these receptors is a woman aged 18-29 years in good health and CMV-seronegative.

The J gene is TRBJ2-5, the V gene TRBV19, with TRBD1 as a possible D gene (6 bases). Per germline, CDR1 LNHDA and CDR2 SQIVND (reference sequence). V was clipped by 6 bases and J by 9 bases, with 14 bases between them. This CDR3 comprises 12 residues. The CDR3 nucleotides read TGTGCCAGTAGAGACAGGCACAGGGCCCAGTACTTC. This encodes CASRDRHRAQYF.

J is TRBJ2-7 and V is TRBV6-6; 7 nucleotides align to TRBD1. The CDR3 is made up of 13 amino acids. V was pared by 4 bases and J by 7 bases, with 7 bases of the junction left unmatched. Germline assignment: CDR1 MNHNY and CDR2 SVGAGI (reference sequence). CDR3 coding DNA: TGTGCCAGCAGTTTCCGACAGGGCAAAGAGCAGTACGTC. It is translated as CASSFRQGKEQYV.

This chain links TRBV5-4 with TRBJ1-1; maybe TRBD1 (6 bases). Germline V lookup: CDR1 SGHNT, CDR2 YYREEE (reference sequence). Trimming removed 0 bases from V and 5 bases from J, with 17 bases in between. There are 16 residues in the CDR3. CDR3 DNA sequence: TGTGCCAGCAGCTTGGGCCTTACAGGGTTTGGGACTGAAGCTTTCTTT. Translation gives CASSLGLTGFGTEAFF.

The chain combines TRBV29-1 with TRBJ2-5; D is unresolved. Germline CDR1 reads SQVTM; CDR2 reads ANQGSEA. Trimming removed 7 bases from V and 0 bases from J, with 15 bases in between. The CDR3 totals 14 residues. DNA of the CDR3: TGCAGCGCCGGGCGACTCCTGTACCAAGAGACCCAGTACTTC. Protein: CSAGRLLYQETQYF.

This chain links TRBV18 with TRBJ1-4; no clear D gene. The germline gives CDR1 KGHSH, CDR2 LQKENI. This CDR3 comprises 11 residues. V lost 2 bases, J lost 8 bases, and 3 bases lay in between. The CDR3 region has the DNA TGTGCCAGCTCACCAGGGGAAAAACTGTTTTTT. The encoded protein is CASSPGEKLFF.

In the case of this clone: In the same sample, other DNA sequences code for this CDR3. DNA for the CDR3: TGTGCCAGCAGCTTGGGACAATCCTACGAGCAGTACGTC. Amino acids: CASSLGQSYEQYV. V usage is TRBV5-4 and J usage is TRBJ2-7, with no clear D. Germline CDR1 and CDR2: SGHNT and YYREEE (reference sequence). There are 13 residues in the CDR3. V lost 0 bases, J lost 1 base, and 5 bases lay in between.

In this sample, this clone turned up a few times. CDR3 coding DNA: TGTGCCAGCAGTGAAGCCGGCGGCAGGGGCAATCAGCCCCAGCATTTT. Its protein product is CASSEAGGRGNQPQHF. This sequence joins TRBV6-1 and TRBJ1-5, with D possibly TRBD1 on 5 matching bases. The V gene lost 0 bases and the J gene lost 2 bases, with 11 bases spanning the gap. This CDR3 comprises 16 residues. CDR1 MNHNS and CDR2 SASEGT come from the germline V gene.

J is TRBJ1-2 and V is TRBV27, with D hard to call. CDR1 is MNHEY, CDR2 SMNVEV, per germline (reference sequence). The V end lost 2 bases, the J end lost 2 bases, and 6 bases lay between the germline ends. This CDR3 comprises 13 residues. The CDR3 sequence is CASSLVGNYGYTF. DNA of the CDR3: TGTGCCAGCAGTTTAGTCGGAAACTATGGCTACACCTTC.